This passage covers 8 T cell receptor beta chains from one sample sequenced in a study of spatial heterogeneity in lung cancer. As to time point: blood at routine non-recurrence follow-up after resection. Each CDR3 protein is one row after TCRdb ran MiXCR on the 5' RACE reads. The table records 39,000 or so distinct CDR3 sequences, about 10% of them present only once. The starting material was PBMCs, obtained at follow-up. The receptors shown here come from a female donor with early-stage non-small cell lung cancer.

This clonotype was seen repeatedly, ten times or more. The V call is TRBV24-1, the J call TRBJ2-5; 10 bases match TRBD2. Losses at the gene ends were 5 bases for V and 5 bases for J; bases not matched to a gene: 7. This CDR3 contains 15 residues. CDR1 and CDR2 (germline): KGHDR, SFDVKD. The CDR3 protein is CATSATGLARETQYF. CDR3 nucleotide sequence: TGTGCCACCAGTGCCACGGGACTAGCGCGGGAGACCCAGTACTTC.

This clonotype was detected ten times or more. The chain has TRBV28 and TRBJ2-7, with 8 bases lining up with TRBD1. There are 15 residues in the CDR3. Germline V gives CDR1 MDHEN, CDR2 SYDVKM. The V and J ends lost 5 bases and 3 bases, in that order; junction bases with no gene match: 9. CDR3 DNA sequence: TGTGCCAGCAGTCCTAGGACAGGGAACTTCTACGAGCAGTACTTC. Its translation is CASSPRTGNFYEQYF.

Regarding this clonotype: One end of the junction does not line up with germline, which may come from a read error. The chain joins TRBV7-9 to TRBJ2-6; D remains unclear. Germline V gene lookup returns CDR1 SEHNR and CDR2 FQNEAQ (reference sequence). The CDR3 covers 18 residues. The CDR3 nucleotides are TGTGCCAACAGCCTCATACCGCTTTACTCCTCTGGGGCCAACGTCCTGACTTTC. Translating it yields CANSLIPLYSSGANVLTF. The full variable domain, completed using reference TRBV7-9 and TRBJ2-6, is DTGVSQNPRHKITKRGQNVTFRCDPISEHNRLYWYRQTLGQGPEFLTYFQNEAQLEKSRLLSDRFSAERPKGSFSTLEIQRTEQGDSAMYLCANSLIPLYSSGANVLTFGAGSRLTVL.

This clonotype was seen only a few times. The chain couples TRBV14 to TRBJ2-1; the match to TRBD1 covers 7 bases. The germline CDR1 and CDR2 sequences are SGHDN and FVKESK. The V and J ends lost 0 bases and 10 bases, in that order; junction bases with no gene match: 6. The CDR3 consists of 14 residues. The CDR3 loop reads CASSQEVSRGEQFF. Written as DNA, the CDR3 is TGTGCCAGCAGCCAAGAAGTAAGCAGGGGGGAGCAGTTCTTC.

On this clonotype: A much larger clone differs by one base, so this may be a read error. The chain employs TRBV9 and TRBJ2-5; D could derive from TRBD1 or TRBD2 (5 bases each). The CDR3 has 14 residues. The germline gives CDR1 SGDLS, CDR2 YYNGEE. CDR3 residues: CANSPRGSGETQYF. The CDR3 DNA follows: TGTGCCAACAGCCCGAGGGGTTCCGGGGAGACCCAGTACTTC.

This clonotype came up many times. V usage is TRBV19 and J usage is TRBJ2-6; D tentatively fits TRBD1 or TRBD2 (5 bases each). Germline V CDR1 and CDR2: LNHDA, SQIVND (reference sequence). The CDR3 is made up of 15 amino acids. V lost 5 bases and J lost 0, with 8 bases in between. CDR3 protein: CASSPRGSGANVLTF. The CDR3, as DNA: TGTGCCAGTAGTCCGAGGGGCTCTGGGGCCAACGTCCTGACTTTC.

This clonotype occurred many times. V gene TRBV3-1 combines with J gene TRBJ1-5, with TRBD1 matching 7 bases. This CDR3 spans 14 amino acids. Trimming removed 3 bases from V and 6 bases from J; junction bases left unmatched: 5. Germline V gene lookup returns CDR1 LGHDT and CDR2 YNNKEL (reference sequence). CDR3 coding DNA: TGTGCCAGCAGCCAGACGACAGGGAGTCAGCCCCAGCATTTT. Its translation: CASSQTTGSQPQHF. The full variable domain, its missing parts supplied by reference TRBV3-1 and TRBJ1-5, is DTAVSQTPKYLVTQMGNDKSIKCEQNLGHDTMYWYKQDSKKFLKIMFSYNNKELIINETVPNRFSPKSPDKAHLNLHINSLELGDSAVYFCASSQTTGSQPQHFGDGTRLSIL.

Ten or more counts support this clonotype. J is TRBJ1-2 and V is TRBV28; no clear D gene. Looked up from germline, CDR1 is MDHEN and CDR2 is SYDVKM. This CDR3 spans 11 amino acids. Trimming took 6 bases from V and 8 from J, leaving 10 bases between them. CDR3 DNA: TGTGCCAGCAGGGCAGAGTGGGGCTACACCTTC. Translation gives CASRAEWGYTF.